Following are 27 T cell receptor beta chains from one sample sequenced in a study of molecular identifiers for immune sequencing clone quantification. TCRdb recomputed calls from the PCR reads with MiXCR, one row per CDR3 protein. The table records a few hundred thousand distinct CDR3 sequences, roughly a quarter of them present only once. Sequenced material: naive CD8+ T cells from blood, with Jurkat cell RNA spiked in. The subset: FACS-sorted CD8+CD4-CCR7+CD45RA+ naive T cells. The receptor source for this set is a human donor in good health. Some libraries in this study had Jurkat cell RNA spiked in.

Only a few counts were recorded for this clonotype. The V gene is TRBV20-1, the J gene TRBJ1-3; no clear D. V shed 0 bases and J shed 3 bases, with 9 bases lying between them. The germline gives CDR1 DFQATT, CDR2 SNEGSKA (reference sequence). The CDR3 extends over 14 amino acids. CDR3 in DNA: TGCAGTGCTAGAGACCCGCCGCTTGGAAACACCATATATTTT. Amino acids: CSARDPPLGNTIYF.

There are many counts of this clonotype. The genes are TRBV2 and TRBJ2-3, with D perhaps matching TRBD1 or TRBD2 (5 bases each). CDR1 and CDR2 (germline): SNHLY, FYNNEI. V was shortened by 8 bases and J by 4 bases, with 22 bases between the two germline ends. The CDR3 has 16 amino acids. DNA for the CDR3: TGTGCCAGCGCGTGGATTAGGGACCCACGGGCAGATACGCAGTATTTT. Amino acid sequence: CASAWIRDPRADTQYF.

A single count supports this clonotype. A much more abundant neighbour one base away suggests this may be a read error. The J gene is TRBJ1-2, the V gene TRBV6-5, with a possible D match to TRBD1 (5 bases). The CDR3 contains 14 residues. Germline V CDR1 and CDR2: MNHEY, SVGAGI. With 0 bases removed from V and 6 bases from J, the gap between germline ends came to 11 bases. The chain's CDR3 is CASSYSRQRDGYTF. The CDR3 nucleotides are TGTGCCAGCAGTTACTCCAGACAGAGGGATGGCTACACCTTC.

This clonotype was seen a handful of times. The chain couples TRBV27 to TRBJ2-7; a weak D match, TRBD2 (6 bases). This CDR3 is built from 14 residues. V lost 9 bases and J 2 bases, leaving 17 bases between the germline ends. Germline V gene lookup returns CDR1 MNHEY and CDR2 SMNVEV (reference sequence). This chain's CDR3 is CASSVGGPTYEQYF. CDR3 in DNA: TGTGCCAGTAGTGTGGGGGGTCCCACCTACGAGCAGTACTTC.

The V gene is TRBV4-3, the J gene TRBJ2-2; D tentatively reads TRBD1 or TRBD2 (6 bases each). With 0 bases removed from V and 4 bases from J, the gap between germline ends came to 15 bases. Germline assignment: CDR1 LGHNA and CDR2 YSLEER. CDR3 length: 17 residues. The DNA for the CDR3 is TGCGCCAGCAGCCAAGATAGGGGGGCGCGGGGCACCGGGGAGCTGTTTTTT. Its protein product is CASSQDRGARGTGELFF.

Points on this clonotype: A read error is likely, as this CDR3 ends without the conserved phenylalanine or tryptophan. The chain recombines TRBV29-1 with TRBJ1-2, with unresolved D. CDR3 size: 13 residues. The ends were cut back, 3 bases at V and 3 bases at J, with 11 bases in the middle. Germline CDR1 reads SQVTM; CDR2 reads ANQGSEA. The CDR3 nucleotides are TGCAGCGTTGACTCCCAGGCTCACTATGGCTACACCTCC. This sequence encodes CSVDSQAHYGYTS.

A note on this clonotype: This may arise from a read error, as a much more abundant clone is one base away. The chain has TRBV27 and TRBJ2-3; TRBD1 might be the D (5 bases). The CDR3 has 16 amino acids. Per germline, CDR1 MNHEY and CDR2 SMNVEV (reference sequence). With 2 bases removed from V and 4 bases from J, the gap between germline ends came to 16 bases. The CDR3 sequence is CASSLDRREGADTQYF. The CDR3 region has the DNA TGTGCCAGCAGTTTAGACAGAAGGGAAGGGGCAGATACGCAGTATTTT.

This clonotype showed up many times. The V call is TRBV14, the J call TRBJ2-2, with TRBD1 identical over 9 bases. CDR3 length: 14 amino acids. V shed 6 bases, J shed 6 bases, and the junction held 5 bases outside the gene matches. The germline gives CDR1 SGHDN, CDR2 FVKESK. The CDR3 bases are TGTGCCAGCAGGCGGACAGGGGAGGCCGGGGAGCTGTTTTTT. It translates to CASRRTGEAGELFF.

The chain links TRBV4-3 to TRBJ2-1; D may match TRBD1 or TRBD2 (5 bases each). The CDR3 has 13 amino acids. Germline V gene sequence: CDR1 LGHNA, CDR2 YSLEER. Deletions cut 3 bases from V and 16 bases from J, with 19 bases between. CDR3: CASSHGTHNAQFF. CDR3 nucleotide sequence: TGCGCCAGCAGCCACGGGACCCACAATGCGCAATTCTTC.

This clonotype turned up a few times. The chain carries TRBV20-1 and TRBJ2-3; possible D gene TRBD1, 5 bases. This CDR3 comprises 17 residues. The germline gives CDR1 DFQATT, CDR2 SNEGSKA (reference sequence). V lost 0 bases and J lost 3, with 19 bases in between. The chain's CDR3 is CSARDLEGARGTDTQYF. The CDR3 DNA is TGCAGTGCTAGAGATCTAGAAGGGGCACGAGGAACAGATACGCAGTATTTT.

This clonotype was recorded many times. The V and J genes are TRBV5-1 and TRBJ2-2, with no clear D. The V gene lost 4 bases and the J gene lost 7 bases, with 17 bases spanning the gap. The CDR3 covers 15 residues. Per germline, CDR1 SGHRS and CDR2 YFSETQ. The CDR3 here is CASSPSDRSGGELFF. CDR3 nucleotide sequence: TGCGCCAGCAGCCCTTCGGACCGGTCGGGCGGGGAGCTGTTTTTT.

As regards this clonotype: A clone one base away is much larger, so this may be a read error. This chain joins TRBV28 and TRBJ2-7, with D unresolved. V gave up 8 bases and J gave up 5 bases, with 10 bases separating them. The length of the CDR3 is 11 residues. Germline CDR1 and CDR2: MDHEN and SYDVKM. CDR3 loop: CASRTADEQYF. The CDR3 coding sequence is TGTGCCAGCCGCACCGCAGACGAGCAGTACTTC.

About this clonotype itself: A read error is possible here, since a much larger clone lies one base away. This rearrangement joins TRBV27 to TRBJ2-6; D might be TRBD1 (5 bases). Germline loops: CDR1 MNHEY, CDR2 SMNVEV (reference sequence). The CDR3 is 15 residues long. Trimming removed 6 bases from V and 1 base from J, with 10 bases in between. The CDR3 sequence: CASRESGSGANVLTF. For the CDR3, the DNA is TGTGCCAGCAGGGAATCAGGGTCTGGGGCCAACGTCCTGACTTTC.

As regards this clonotype: A much larger clone differs by one base, so this may be a read error. This chain joins TRBV25-1 and TRBJ1-1, with D perhaps TRBD1 (5 bases). Trimming shortened V by 0 bases and J by 4 bases, and 15 bases separated the two germline ends. Per germline, CDR1 MGHDK and CDR2 SYGVNS. The CDR3 length is 16 residues. CDR3 DNA: TGTGCCAGCAGTGAATATAGGTCGGGGGGAGGCACTGAAGCTTTCTTT. Protein sequence: CASSEYRSGGGTEAFF.

This clonotype has just a few counts. This chain joins TRBV15 and TRBJ2-1; D tentatively reads TRBD1 or TRBD2 (6 bases each). The CDR3 consists of 14 residues. Germline-derived CDR1 and CDR2 are LNHNV and YYDKDF (reference sequence). Deletions cut 1 base from V and 7 bases from J, with 11 bases between. The CDR3 region is CATSRGLGGNEQFF. The CDR3 DNA reads TGTGCCACCAGCAGAGGATTAGGGGGGAATGAGCAGTTCTTC.

This clonotype was counted many times. V is TRBV5-1 and J is TRBJ1-1; D is undetermined. The CDR3 is 12 residues long. V was pared by 4 bases and J by 1 base, with 5 bases between. The V gene's germline CDR1 is SGHRS and CDR2 YFSETQ. CDR3 coding DNA: TGCGCCAGCAGCGTGCCGAACACTGAAGCTTTCTTT. Translation gives CASSVPNTEAFF.

At least ten counts were recorded for this clonotype. This chain links TRBV7-6 with TRBJ2-3; D unclear. The CDR3 contains 12 residues. V lost 6 bases and J lost 2, with 6 bases in between. Per germline, CDR1 SGHVS and CDR2 FNYEAQ. CDR3 sequence: CASSYTTDTQYF. DNA of the CDR3: TGTGCCAGCAGTTATACCACAGATACGCAGTATTTT.

This clonotype was picked up many times. The chain is built from TRBV30 and TRBJ2-2; D unclear. Germline CDR1 and CDR2: GTSNPN and SVGIG (reference sequence). V was trimmed by 2 bases and J by 8 bases, leaving 12 bases between them. The CDR3 has 13 amino acids. CDR3 sequence (DNA): TGTGCCTGGAGTCCACGTCTATTGGGGGAGCTGTTTTTT. It specifies CAWSPRLLGELFF.

This clonotype was recorded many times. This rearrangement joins TRBV6-2 or TRBV6-3 to TRBJ2-5, with D possibly matching TRBD2 (5 bases). Germline CDR1 MNHEY, CDR2 SVGEGT. The CDR3 covers 14 residues. Trimming took 2 bases from V and 2 from J, leaving 9 bases between them. The CDR3 loop reads CASSYRGFQETQYF. CDR3 bases: TGTGCCAGCAGTTACAGAGGGTTTCAAGAGACCCAGTACTTC.

This clonotype turned up a few times. The V call is TRBV5-6, the J call TRBJ1-5, with 9 bases identical to TRBD1. Germline loops: CDR1 SGHDT, CDR2 YYEEEE. V lost 4 bases, J lost 0 bases, and 11 bases stayed unmatched. CDR3 length: 18 residues. CDR3 bases: TGTGCCAGCAGCCGAAGGACAGGGGAGGCCTATAGCAATCAGCCCCAGCATTTT. It is translated as CASSRRTGEAYSNQPQHF.

This clonotype came up a few times. The CDR3: CASSSRDHHNEQFF. The CDR3 nucleotides are TGTGCCAGCAGCTCCCGGGACCATCACAATGAGCAGTTCTTC. The chain uses TRBV9 and TRBJ2-1; D possibly uses TRBD1 or TRBD2 (5 bases each). Germline values: CDR1 SGDLS, CDR2 YYNGEE. Trimming took off 4 bases at V and 5 bases at J, with 13 bases between the two ends. The CDR3 length is 14 residues.

As for this clonotype: Since a much larger clone is just one base distant, this may be a read error. The chain recombines TRBV9 with TRBJ1-1; D is ambiguous. This CDR3 comprises 14 residues. Germline V lookup: CDR1 SGDLS, CDR2 YYNGEE. With 0 bases removed from V and 10 bases from J, the gap between germline ends came to 16 bases. The CDR3 is CASSVAGEGAAAFF. CDR3 in DNA: TGTGCCAGCAGCGTAGCTGGGGAGGGTGCTGCAGCTTTCTTT.

This clonotype was detected only a few times. The V gene is TRBV20-1, the J gene TRBJ1-1; D is possibly TRBD1 (5 bases). Trimming stripped 1 base from V and 1 base from J, with 16 bases between. Germline loops: CDR1 DFQATT, CDR2 SNEGSKA (reference sequence). The CDR3 loop spans 16 amino acids. CDR3 amino acids: CSARVGGEGKNTEAFF. In DNA form, the CDR3 reads TGCAGTGCTAGAGTGGGGGGTGAGGGCAAGAACACTGAAGCTTTCTTT.

The sample holds many counts of this clonotype. The V call is TRBV20-1, the J call TRBJ2-7; tentatively, D is TRBD2 (6 bases). Germline V lookup: CDR1 DFQATT, CDR2 SNEGSKA (reference sequence). The V end was cut by 1 base, the J end by 5 bases, with 15 bases between. The length of the CDR3 is 14 residues. The CDR3, as DNA: TGCAGTGCTAGAGCGGGCGGTTGGGGGGACGAGCAGTACTTC. Amino acid sequence: CSARAGGWGDEQYF.

In regard to this clonotype: A clone one base away is much larger, so this may be a read error. The chain joins TRBV7-6 to TRBJ2-5; TRBD1 agrees at 7 bases. Germline CDR1 and CDR2: SGHVS and FNYEAQ. Unmatched junction bases numbered 10, after V lost 5 bases and J lost 4 bases. The CDR3 totals 15 residues. In nucleotides, the CDR3 is TGTGCCAGCAGCCCCGGGACAGCCTACCTAGAGACCCAGTACTTC. This sequence encodes CASSPGTAYLETQYF.

This chain uses TRBV7-2 with TRBJ2-7; D gene uncertain. Germline V gene data show CDR1 as SGHTA and CDR2 as FQGNSA. The CDR3 has 12 residues. V was pared by 8 bases and J by 2 bases, with 10 bases between. The CDR3 loop is CASRPRTYEQYF. Here the CDR3 DNA reads TGTGCCAGCCGCCCCCGTACCTACGAGCAGTACTTC.

As regards this clonotype: A much larger clone lies one base from this, so it may be a read error. The genes are TRBV7-9 and TRBJ2-3, with 10 positions matching TRBD2. Trimming removed 5 bases from V and 0 bases from J; junction bases left unmatched: 5. The V gene's germline CDR1 is SEHNR and CDR2 FQNEAQ (reference sequence). The CDR3 contains 16 residues. DNA of the CDR3: TGTGCCAGCAGCCCATCAGCGGGGGGGAGCACAGATACGCAGTATTTT. As protein: CASSPSAGGSTDTQYF.